Listed below are T cell receptor beta chains from one sample, sequenced in a study of blood T cell repertoires in COVID-19. Clones were read by immunoSEQ multiplex PCR, and TCRdb kept only the in-frame ones, dropping some. The data contain approximately 280,000 clones, roughly nine tenths of them singletons. The sequencing sample was made of PBMCs or T cells enriched from blood (not recorded which). These receptors all stem from a woman between 40 and 55 years old who had recovered from COVID-19. Both conserved end residues are part of each CDR3. A D gene is named only where the DNA matches it firmly. Clone size is stated in some rows and not others, as once, few, many or a class when expanded.

j_gene: TRBJ2-3
len: 13
abundance: NA
d_gene: NA
v_gene: TRBV20-1
CDR3nt: TGCAGTGCTAGTATCCCCTCCACAGATACGCAGTATTTT
CDR3aa: CSASIPSTDTQYF

j_gene: TRBJ2-7
len: 15
abundance: NA
d_gene: TRBD2
v_gene: TRBV7-8
CDR3nt: TGTGCCAGCAGCCGGGGGGTTAGCGGGAGCTACGAGCAGTACTTC
CDR3aa: CASSRGVSGSYEQYF

j_gene: TRBJ2-2
len: 16
abundance: NA
d_gene: TRBD1
v_gene: TRBV9
CDR3nt: TGTGCCAGCAGCGTTGGACAGGTTTCGAACACCGGGGAGCTGTTTTTT
CDR3aa: CASSVGQVSNTGELFF

j_gene: TRBJ1-3
len: 12
abundance: NA
d_gene: NA
v_gene: TRBV28
CDR3nt: TGTGCCAGCGCGGACAAAGAAACCACCATATATTTT
CDR3aa: CASADKETTIYF

j_gene: TRBJ1-1
len: 17
abundance: NA
d_gene: NA
v_gene: TRBV3-1/TRBV3-2
CDR3nt: TGTGCCAGCAGCCAAGATCGAGGACTTGTAATGAACACTGAAGCTTTCTTT
CDR3aa: CASSQDRGLVMNTEAFF

j_gene: TRBJ1-1
len: 13
abundance: NA
d_gene: NA
v_gene: TRBV19
CDR3nt: TGTGCCAGTAGTATACCAGGCAACACTGAAGCTTTCTTT
CDR3aa: CASSIPGNTEAFF

j_gene: TRBJ2-2
len: 15
abundance: NA
d_gene: TRBD2
v_gene: TRBV3-1/TRBV3-2
CDR3nt: TGTGCCAGCAGCCCCATCCCCCGGGGGGCCGGGGAGCTGTTTTTT
CDR3aa: CASSPIPRGAGELFF

j_gene: TRBJ2-3
len: 12
abundance: NA
d_gene: TRBD2
v_gene: TRBV28
CDR3nt: TGTGCCAGCAGGCGTAGCGGGGGTACGCAGTATTTT
CDR3aa: CASRRSGGTQYF

j_gene: TRBJ1-2
len: 15
abundance: NA
d_gene: NA
v_gene: TRBV28
CDR3nt: TGTGCCAGCAGTCCCCCCGGGACACCTAACTATGGCTACACCTTC
CDR3aa: CASSPPGTPNYGYTF

j_gene: TRBJ2-2
len: 14
abundance: few
d_gene: NA
v_gene: TRBV7-9
CDR3nt: TGTGCCAGCAGCTTTGCTCTGAGGTCCGGGGAGCTGTTTTTT
CDR3aa: CASSFALRSGELFF

j_gene: TRBJ1-4
len: 16
abundance: NA
d_gene: TRBD1
v_gene: TRBV3-1/TRBV3-2
CDR3nt: TGTGCCAGCAGCCAAGATTCAGGGACAGAGCATGAAAAACTGTTTTTT
CDR3aa: CASSQDSGTEHEKLFF

j_gene: TRBJ2-3
len: 14
abundance: NA
d_gene: NA
v_gene: TRBV7-8
CDR3nt: TGTGCCAGCAGCTTAGTGGTGACTTCCCATACGCAGTATTTT
CDR3aa: CASSLVVTSHTQYF